These T cell receptor beta chains were read from a single sample in a study of control samples from healthy donors and cancer patients. The table came from immunoSEQ multiplex PCR; TCRdb's copy has only in-frame clones and leaves some out. The data show about 100,000 clones, with about 90% seen just once and 15% to 20% held by the top ten. The sample taken for sequencing was blood. These receptors came from a woman in her forties or fifties in good health. Each CDR3 is given without its conserved first and last residue.

V gene	J gene	CDR3 protein
TRBV24-1	TRBJ1-1	ATSDSHNTEAF
TRBV7-2	TRBJ1-1	ASSPLLGDTEAF
TRBV19	TRBJ1-4	ASSIYGTGTLATNEKLF
TRBV6-5	TRBJ2-3	ASRGGWMVTDTQY
TRBV12-3/TRBV12-4	TRBJ2-6	ASSLSGANVLT
TRBV19	TRBJ2-5	ASGGYQETQY
TRBV5-4	TRBJ1-3	ASSHPTAPSGNTIY
TRBV15	TRBJ2-7	ATSRLQGASSYEQY
TRBV3-1/TRBV3-2	TRBJ2-7	ASSQVFRGPYEQY
TRBV3-1/TRBV3-2	TRBJ2-1	ASGGSVREQF
TRBV7-2	TRBJ2-2	ASSLGLGASGELF
TRBV5-4	TRBJ2-3	ASSKSLAGGTDTQY
TRBV5-1	TRBJ1-6	ASSLDGRGHSPLH
TRBV7-3	TRBJ2-7	ASSLNQGLHEQY
TRBV7-8	TRBJ1-4	ASSLGGTLNEKLF
TRBV7-2	TRBJ2-1	ASRGLADDEQF
TRBV2	TRBJ2-7	ASPTPDRGYEQY
TRBV19	TRBJ1-5	ASSDVGNQPQH
TRBV5-6	TRBJ2-7	ASSLNTAYEQY
TRBV25-1	TRBJ2-5	ASSEALGASGRETQY
TRBV11-1	TRBJ2-5	ASSFRGVQETQY
TRBV18	TRBJ1-2	ASSPGGSYGYT
TRBV27	TRBJ1-1	ASSLLQGVPPGEAF
TRBV18	TRBJ1-5	ASSPGEVGNQPQH
TRBV29-1	TRBJ1-2	SVEDSLGISSGYT
TRBV6-4	TRBJ1-5	ASNDRGEQPQH
TRBV5-4	TRBJ1-1	ASSPLPVPEAF
TRBV7-2	TRBJ1-1	ASSPGRENTEAF
TRBV24-1	TRBJ1-4	ATTPGGEKLF
TRBV18	TRBJ1-2	ASSQTPTGSKGYT
TRBV19	TRBJ2-3	ATSDRGTDTQY
TRBV18	TRBJ1-4	ASSSRTATNEKLF
TRBV30	TRBJ2-3	AWTGGGVVTDTQY
TRBV6-5	TRBJ1-3	ASRRGRNSGNTIY
TRBV7-8	TRBJ2-6	ASSSPGVSSSSGANVLT
TRBV5-1	TRBJ2-1	ASSFATSAYNEQF
TRBV27	TRBJ2-4	ASSDLVAKNIQY
TRBV13	TRBJ2-4	ASSSTSEPLNIQY
TRBV9	TRBJ2-1	ASSGRKGPGNEQF
TRBV6-5	TRBJ1-6	ASSYSGQGIGSPLH
TRBV7-9	TRBJ2-1	ASSLPRDRGMNEQF
TRBV11-2	TRBJ1-5	ASSLREGQRVGH
TRBV7-6	TRBJ1-3	ASSLGGGGSGNTIY
TRBV18	TRBJ1-4	ASSLNEKLF
TRBV6-5	TRBJ2-6	ASSWISSGANVLT
TRBV12-5	TRBJ1-1	ASGGRQNTEAF
TRBV7-3	TRBJ2-1	ASSPGGAARNEQF
TRBV5-1	TRBJ2-1	ASTSGQGYNEQF
TRBV18	TRBJ2-4	ASSSGAGIHLAKNIQY
TRBV6-5	TRBJ1-2	ASSFSGDGYT
TRBV25-1	TRBJ2-5	ASSVGAPRETQY
TRBV7-9	TRBJ2-5	ASSLGSRAPSGGKETQY
TRBV29-1	TRBJ2-5	SVGGQGKGVFQETQY
TRBV2	TRBJ2-6	ASSVEGSGANVLT
TRBV18	TRBJ1-1	ASSPQKQGQNTEAF